A single T cell receptor beta chain is shown here with its context. This sample is part of a study of control samples from healthy donors and cancer patients. Produced via immunoSEQ multiplex PCR; TCRdb's table is partial and in-frame only. Of over 150,000 clones in the sample, around nine tenths were seen once. Per germline, CDR1 SGHAT and CDR2 FQNNGV. This CDR3 has 14 amino acids. Trimming pared 5 bases from V and 0 bases from J, leaving 11 bases between. The rearrangement uses TRBV11-2 and TRBJ2-7; tentative D call: TRBD1 (5 bases). The material sequenced was blood. This clonotype was sampled from a man aged 25 to 45 in good health. Here the CDR3 reads CASSRRTRSYEQYF. As DNA, the CDR3 is TGTGCCAGCAGCCGACGGACACGCTCCTACGAGCAGTACTTC.